This T cell receptor (beta chain) was observed in a study of beta chain features in type 1 diabetes. Study-level findings and limits: Lower insertion and higher deletion counts appeared at VDJ junctions in type 1 diabetes patients. Whether TCRB rearrangement is influenced by HLA type went unresolved here. Shorter TCRB CDR3s, moderately but significantly so, were found in Type 1 diabetes patients in all four CD4+ subsets.

Comments on this clone: What it recognizes is unknown.

V lost 5 bases and J lost 8, with 13 bases in between. This CDR3 is 13 amino acids long. In germline, CDR1 is SEHNR, CDR2 FQNEAQ (reference sequence). The study reverse transcribed the entire isolated RNA, so it sequenced expressed TCRB transcripts. TCRdb keeps only in-frame clones here, not all; method: immunoSEQ multiplex PCR. The profile covers 300,000 to 350,000 clones, with 7% to 9% appearing a single time and around 0.44% taken by the ten largest. The chain uses TRBV7-9 and TRBJ1-3; D is undetermined. The source is a young woman in good health. The sequencing input was central memory CD4+ T cells from blood. The CDR3 loop is CASSNGPTDTIYF. The CDR3, as DNA: TGTGCCAGCAGCAACGGACCCACTGACACCATATATTTT.